These 22 T cell receptor beta chains share one sample of origin, sequenced in a study of cytomegalovirus exposure and HLA in healthy donors. The PCR had 60 Vbeta and 13 Jbeta primers. Libraries were prepared by immunoSEQ multiplex PCR; TCRdb keeps only in-frame clonotypes and omits some of them. This table holds about 170,000 clones, approximately 80% found once. The sequencing input was PBMCs. These receptors were taken from a boy aged 2 to 9 in good health and CMV-seronegative.

This rearrangement joins TRBV19 to TRBJ1-1; TRBD1 aligns across 7 bases. Germline assignment: CDR1 LNHDA and CDR2 SQIVND (reference sequence). This CDR3 has 16 residues. With V trimmed by 8 bases and J by 4 bases, 16 bases remained unmatched. CDR3 residues: CASHRDRWARGTEAFF. In DNA, the CDR3 is TGTGCCAGTCACCGGGACAGATGGGCGAGGGGCACTGAAGCTTTCTTT. The full variable domain, completed using reference TRBV19 and TRBJ1-1, is DGGITQSPKYLFRKEGQNVTLSCEQNLNHDAMYWYRQDPGQGLRLIYYSQIVNDFQKGDIAEGYSVSREKKESFPLTVTSAQKNPTAFYLCASHRDRWARGTEAFFGQGTRLTVV.

CDR3 DNA: TGTGCCAGCAGGGAACTAGCGACCGGGGAGCTGTTTTTT. This gives the protein CASRELATGELFF. The chain joins TRBV2 to TRBJ2-2, with TRBD2 matching 7 bases. The V gene end was trimmed by 6 bases and the J gene end by 5 bases; junction bases not matched to a gene: 3. Germline V gene lookup returns CDR1 SNHLY and CDR2 FYNNEI. The CDR3 has 13 amino acids.

This clone was seen only once. The rearrangement links TRBV19 to TRBJ2-3, with 9 bases aligning to TRBD2. The CDR3 consists of 18 residues. V gave up 3 bases and J gave up 2 bases; unmatched junction bases: 12. Germline V gives CDR1 LNHDA, CDR2 SQIVND (reference sequence). The CDR3 sequence: CASSITSGFIRDTDTQYF. CDR3 nucleotide sequence: TGTGCCAGTAGTATCACTAGCGGGTTTATTCGGGACACAGATACGCAGTATTTT.

CDR3 coding DNA: TGTGCCAGCAGTTCTAGCGGGATTTACAATGAGCAGTTCTTC. Translated, it gives CASSSSGIYNEQFF. V usage is TRBV2 and J usage is TRBJ2-1; 9 bases fit TRBD2. CDR1 and CDR2 from the germline V gene are SNHLY and FYNNEI. Losses at the gene ends were 5 bases for V and 4 bases for J; bases not matched to a gene: 3. CDR3 length: 14 amino acids.

The rearrangement joins TRBV30 to TRBJ1-2; TRBD1 agrees at 9 bases. The CDR3 consists of 12 residues. The germline gives CDR1 GTSNPN, CDR2 SVGIG (reference sequence). The V segment lost 7 bases and the J segment 7 bases; nucleotides outside the gene matches: 7. The chain's CDR3 is CASLQGAGGYTF. CDR3 bases: TGTGCCTCCCTACAGGGGGCAGGTGGCTACACCTTC.

The chain links TRBV5-1 to TRBJ2-5; D is ambiguous. CDR3 size: 16 residues. Trimming took off 0 bases at V and 0 bases at J, with 12 bases between the two ends. CDR1 SGHRS and CDR2 YFSETQ come from the germline V gene. In DNA form, the CDR3 reads TGCGCCAGCAGCTTGGATCCGACGGGTTACCAAGAGACCCAGTACTTC. Translated, it gives CASSLDPTGYQETQYF.

The chain employs TRBV5-1 and TRBJ2-3; 9 nucleotides line up with TRBD1. Per the germline V gene, CDR1 is SGHRS and CDR2 is YFSETQ. There are 17 residues in the CDR3. The J segment lost 3 bases and the V segment lost 3 bases, leaving 11 bases of the junction unmatched. In DNA, the CDR3 is TGCGCCAGCAGCTGGGGGACAGGGAGGTCGTCGACAGATACGCAGTATTTT. Translated: CASSWGTGRSSTDTQYF.

The chain recombines TRBV5-6 with TRBJ2-4; 7 bases align to TRBD1. The CDR3 totals 12 residues. Germline V gene sequence: CDR1 SGHDT, CDR2 YYEEEE. V shed 8 bases, J shed 9 bases, and the junction held 8 bases outside the gene matches. The CDR3 sequence: CASEGTEGIQYF. The CDR3 nucleotides read TGTGCCAGTGAGGGGACAGAGGGCATTCAGTACTTC.

V gene TRBV7-2 combines with J gene TRBJ2-7; 7 bases line up with TRBD2. V shed 5 bases, J shed 2 bases, and the junction held 12 bases outside the gene matches. CDR1 is SGHTA, CDR2 FQGNSA, per germline. CDR3 length: 16 amino acids. CDR3 nucleotides: TGTGCCAGCAGCATCTCGCGGGAGAGAGGGACCTACGAGCAGTACTTC. It is translated as CASSISRERGTYEQYF.

The rearrangement joins TRBV5-1 to TRBJ2-1; D gene ambiguous. CDR3 length equals 15 residues. V lost 5 bases to trimming and J lost 0 bases, with 12 bases between them. Germline V gives CDR1 SGHRS, CDR2 YFSETQ. The CDR3, as DNA: TGCGCCAGCAGGGGCCGCGCCAGCTCCTACAATGAGCAGTTCTTC. Residues: CASRGRASSYNEQFF.

The rearrangement links TRBV7-9 to TRBJ2-1; TRBD2 matches 11 bases. V was pared by 5 bases and J by 7 bases, with 10 bases of the junction left unmatched. The CDR3 spans 16 residues. Per the germline V gene, CDR1 is SEHNR and CDR2 is FQNEAQ (reference sequence). CDR3 sequence reads: CASSMPTSGNMNEQFF. As DNA, the CDR3 is TGTGCCAGCAGCATGCCGACTAGCGGGAATATGAATGAGCAGTTCTTC. Filled out from reference TRBV7-9 and TRBJ2-1, the complete variable domain reads DTGVSQNPRHKITKRGQNVTFRCDPISEHNRLYWYRQTLGQGPEFLTYFQNEAQLEKSRLLSDRFSAERPKGSFSTLEIQRTEQGDSAMYLCASSMPTSGNMNEQFFGPGTRLTVL.

The rearrangement uses TRBV9 and TRBJ1-1; 7 bases map to TRBD1. Germline values: CDR1 SGDLS, CDR2 YYNGEE. The CDR3 is made up of 15 amino acids. J gave up 4 bases and V 3 bases, and 9 bases lay outside the gene matches. This CDR3 reads CASSGKQGMSTEAFF. As DNA, the CDR3 is TGTGCCAGCAGCGGGAAACAGGGGATGAGCACTGAAGCTTTCTTT.

CDR3 coding DNA: TGTGCCAGCAGTCAGAACACTGAAGCTTTCTTT. As protein: CASSQNTEAFF. The chain couples TRBV25-1 to TRBJ1-1; D remains unclear. Trimming took 5 bases from V and 1 from J, leaving 2 bases between them. CDR1 MGHDK and CDR2 SYGVNS come from the germline V gene. The CDR3 loop spans 11 amino acids.

The chain has TRBV6-1 and TRBJ1-2; D gene uncertain. Germline CDR1 MNHNS, CDR2 SASEGT. The V and J ends lost 3 bases and 4 bases respectively, with 6 bases between them. The CDR3 sequence is 12 residues long. This CDR3 reads CASSDRGYGYTF. The CDR3, as DNA: TGTGCCAGCAGTGATCGGGGCTATGGCTACACCTTC.

The rearrangement links TRBV12-5 to TRBJ1-5, with TRBD1 as a possible D gene (5 bases). The germline CDR1 and CDR2 sequences are LGHNT and FRNRAP. The CDR3 consists of 13 residues. V was cut by 4 bases and J by 5 bases, with 9 bases left in between. CDR3 residues: CASGSWGDQPQHF. The CDR3 coding sequence is TGTGCTAGTGGTTCATGGGGGGATCAGCCCCAGCATTTT.

This chain links TRBV4-1 with TRBJ1-1; D is undetermined. Looked up from germline, CDR1 is MGHRA and CDR2 is YSYEKL. This CDR3 is 14 amino acids long. Between the trimmed V and J ends, which lost 2 bases and 2 bases, there was a span of 9 bases. The DNA of the CDR3 is TGCGCCAGCAGCCAACCCACTGCTAACACTGAAGCTTTCTTT. It codes for CASSQPTANTEAFF.

J is TRBJ2-3 and V is TRBV6-4; TRBD1 matches at 7 bases. CDR1 is MRHNA, CDR2 SNTAGT, per germline. The CDR3 sequence is 14 residues long. With V trimmed by 3 bases and J by 5 bases, 5 bases remained unmatched. The CDR3 nucleotides read TGTGCCAGCAGTGAAAAGGGGGCGGAAGATACGCAGTATTTT. Translated, it gives CASSEKGAEDTQYF.

The V and J genes are TRBV6-5 and TRBJ2-5; 9 nucleotides agree with TRBD2. Germline CDR1 is MNHEY and CDR2 is SVGAGI. The CDR3 has 16 amino acids. The V and J ends lost 4 bases and 1 base, in that order; junction bases with no gene match: 7. CDR3 DNA: TGTGCCAGCAGTTTCCTTACTAGCGGGCGCCAAGAGACCCAGTACTTC. This codes for CASSFLTSGRQETQYF.

V gene TRBV6-5 combines with J gene TRBJ2-5; D unresolved. V dropped 6 bases and J dropped 5 bases, with 13 bases sitting between them. CDR1 and CDR2 (germline): MNHEY, SVGAGI. CDR3 length: 13 residues. The CDR3 nucleotides are TGTGCCAGCAGCCCTCATAGTTTGGAGACCCAGTACTTC. The encoded protein is CASSPHSLETQYF.

This clone was recorded only once. The chain employs TRBV29-1 and TRBJ2-5; D unresolved. The ends were cut back, 2 bases at V and 5 bases at J, with 12 bases in the middle. From germline, CDR1 is SQVTM and CDR2 ANQGSEA. The CDR3 consists of 13 residues. The CDR3 is CSVELMTRETQYF. CDR3 nucleotides: TGCAGCGTTGAATTGATGACAAGGGAGACCCAGTACTTC.

This chain joins TRBV6-5 and TRBJ2-1; tentative D call: TRBD2 (6 bases). The germline V gene encodes CDR1 MNHEY and CDR2 SVGAGI. V shed 5 bases and J shed 5 bases, with 16 bases lying between them. The CDR3 loop spans 15 amino acids. For the CDR3, the DNA is TGTGCCAGCAGTAAACCGGGACTGAGAAACAATGAGCAGTTCTTC. Protein sequence: CASSKPGLRNNEQFF.

V usage is TRBV2 and J usage is TRBJ2-7, with D maybe TRBD2 (5 bases). Per the germline V gene, CDR1 is SNHLY and CDR2 is FYNNEI. V was trimmed by 2 bases and J by 2 bases, leaving 10 bases between them. The CDR3 covers 14 residues. This CDR3 is CASSESFGAYEQYF. CDR3 in DNA: TGTGCCAGCAGTGAAAGCTTCGGGGCCTACGAGCAGTACTTC.